This TCR beta chain is drawn from a study of blood T cell repertoires in COVID-19. CDR1 and CDR2 from the germline V gene are MNHEY and SMNVEV (reference sequence). The CDR3 has 14 residues. Between the trimmed V and J ends, which lost 6 bases and 5 bases, there was a span of 16 bases. In the original analysis: It was from reference gene primer amplification that nucleated cell counts were estimated. Profiled with immunoSEQ multiplex PCR; TCRdb holds only in-frame clones, not every one. D and trimming come from the DNA, and the V and J calls and clone size come from that table. The table records 350,000 to 450,000 clones, about 88% of them present only once. During active infection, Seattle patients enrolled and were then monitored through disease.

This sequence was found in a woman between 40 and 55 years old with COVID-19, enrolled during active disease. Input material: peripheral blood. The V call is TRBV27, the J call TRBJ1-1, with a weak D call TRBD1 (5 bases). The chain's CDR3 is CASRKGLMDTEAFF. The CDR3, as DNA: TGTGCCAGCAGAAAGGGACTTATGGATACTGAAGCTTTCTTT.